Presented here are 26 T cell receptor beta chains from one specimen sequenced in a study of shared clonotypes between healthy human individuals. The data were produced by immunoSEQ multiplex PCR, yet TCRdb's version contains in-frame clones alone and is incomplete. This sample has 550,000 to 650,000 clones, with approximately 96% found just once. The naive CD8 population came from CD45RO-negative cells selected for CCR7, without terminally differentiated effector memory CD45RA+ cells. The sample was naive CD8+ T cells sorted from blood. These receptors were taken from a woman in her 30s in good health.

The chain links TRBV6-1 to TRBJ1-5; D is possibly TRBD1 (5 bases). V was cut by 2 bases and J by 7 bases, with 15 bases left in between. Looked up from germline, CDR1 is MNHNS and CDR2 is SASEGT. This CDR3 contains 15 residues. CDR3 sequence (DNA): TGTGCCAGCAGTGAACGTGGCAGGGAAACCCAGCCCCAGCATTTT. Protein sequence: CASSERGRETQPQHF.

V gene TRBV2 combines with J gene TRBJ2-4; D may be TRBD2 (6 bases). This CDR3 is built from 16 residues. V shed 5 bases and J shed 4 bases, with 18 bases lying between them. CDR1 SNHLY and CDR2 FYNNEI come from the germline V gene. The CDR3 nucleotides read TGTGCCAGCAGTTCAAGCGAGATTCGGGGGAAAAACATTCAGTACTTC. Amino acid sequence: CASSSSEIRGKNIQYF.

The CDR3 is CASSERTSGTITDTQYF. The CDR3 nucleotides are TGTGCCAGCAGTGAGCGGACTAGCGGGACTATCACAGATACGCAGTATTTT. The chain links TRBV2 to TRBJ2-3; TRBD2 matches 12 bases. V lost 3 bases to trimming and J lost 2 bases; unmatched junction nucleotides: 6. The CDR3 extends over 17 amino acids. Germline CDR1 reads SNHLY; CDR2 reads FYNNEI.

CDR3 loop: CASSSQGAGGNSPLHF. The CDR3 DNA follows: TGTGCCAGCAGCTCGCAGGGGGCAGGAGGTAATTCACCCCTCCACTTT. This sequence joins TRBV7-9 and TRBJ1-6; 8 nucleotides match TRBD1. Losses at the gene ends were 4 bases for V and 6 bases for J; bases not matched to a gene: 8. The germline CDR1 and CDR2 sequences are SEHNR and FQNEAQ (reference sequence). This CDR3 is built from 16 residues.

This clone was seen only once. V usage is TRBV19 and J usage is TRBJ2-7; 8 bases are a match to TRBD2. The CDR3 is made up of 15 amino acids. Germline loops: CDR1 LNHDA, CDR2 SQIVND (reference sequence). V gave up 3 bases and J gave up 3 bases; unmatched junction bases: 7. CDR3 protein: CASSMFLAGIYEQYF. In DNA, the CDR3 is TGTGCCAGTAGTATGTTCCTAGCGGGTATCTACGAGCAGTACTTC.

The chain couples TRBV27 to TRBJ2-7, with 10 bases matching TRBD2. The CDR3 is 16 residues long. J gave up 6 bases and V 5 bases, and 13 bases lay outside the gene matches. From germline, CDR1 is MNHEY and CDR2 SMNVEV (reference sequence). DNA of the CDR3: TGTGCCAGCAGTCCCCTGGCGAGCGGGAGGGCCGTCGAGCAGTACTTC. This encodes CASSPLASGRAVEQYF.

The rearrangement links TRBV19 to TRBJ2-6, with 7 bases identical to TRBD1. This CDR3 is built from 16 residues. CDR1 and CDR2 from the germline V gene are LNHDA and SQIVND (reference sequence). V trimming: 9 bases; J trimming: 4 bases; junction bases outside the gene matches: 12. The CDR3 nucleotides read TGTGCCAGAGATACCACAGGGGCCTACGGGGCCAACGTCCTGACTTTC. It translates to CARDTTGAYGANVLTF.

The V call is TRBV10-3, the J call TRBJ2-3; 10 bases are a match to TRBD1. This CDR3 spans 16 amino acids. The V and J ends lost 2 bases and 4 bases, in that order; junction bases with no gene match: 6. Germline assignment: CDR1 ENHRY and CDR2 SYGVKD. In DNA, the CDR3 is TGTGCCATCAGTGAGGCGGGACAGGGGAGTGCAGATACGCAGTATTTT. Translating it yields CAISEAGQGSADTQYF.

The genes are TRBV6-1 and TRBJ1-5, with a tentative D call TRBD1 (5 bases). V was pared by 6 bases and J by 6 bases, with 18 bases between. The CDR3 has 15 amino acids. Germline V lookup: CDR1 MNHNS, CDR2 SASEGT. Here the CDR3 DNA reads TGTGCCAGCAGAGGGGACGTCCCGGGGGGTCAGCCCCAGCATTTT. Protein product: CASRGDVPGGQPQHF.

The chain uses TRBV7-2 and TRBJ1-1, with a weak D call TRBD1 (5 bases). This CDR3 spans 13 amino acids. Trimming pared 4 bases from V and 5 bases from J, leaving 11 bases between. Germline V gene data show CDR1 as SGHTA and CDR2 as FQGNSA. DNA of the CDR3: TGTGCCAGCAGCTACGGGGGAACGACTGAAGCTTTCTTT. This encodes CASSYGGTTEAFF. The variable domain in full, with the rest retrieved from reference TRBV7-2 and TRBJ1-1, is GAGVSQSPSNKVTEKGKDVELRCDPISGHTALYWYRQSLGQGLEFLIYFQGNSAPDKSGLPSDRFSAERTGGSVSTLTIQRTQQEDSAVYLCASSYGGTTEAFFGQGTRLTVV.

The chain carries TRBV5-1 and TRBJ2-7; perhaps D is TRBD1 or TRBD2 (5 bases each). V lost 0 bases and J 2 bases, leaving 15 bases between the germline ends. CDR3 length: 16 residues. The germline V gene has CDR1 SGHRS and CDR2 YFSETQ. This CDR3 is CASSLAFGGTPYEQYF. CDR3 nucleotide sequence: TGCGCCAGCAGCTTGGCCTTTGGGGGAACGCCCTACGAGCAGTACTTC. Full variable domain (remainder filled in from reference TRBV5-1 and TRBJ2-7): KAGVTQTPRYLIKTRGQQVTLSCSPISGHRSVSWYQQTPGQGLQFLFEYFSETQRNKGNFPGRFSGRQFSNSRSEMNVSTLELGDSALYLCASSLAFGGTPYEQYFGPGTRLTVT.

V is TRBV29-1 and J is TRBJ2-3, with D maybe TRBD2 (6 bases). V was shortened by 4 bases and J by 7 bases, with 12 bases between the two germline ends. CDR3 length: 12 residues. In germline, CDR1 is SQVTM, CDR2 ANQGSEA. The CDR3 region is CSVVAGRYTQYF. Written as DNA, the CDR3 is TGCAGCGTTGTTGCGGGGAGATATACGCAGTATTTT.

This clone occurred once. This sequence joins TRBV9 and TRBJ2-7; 13 bases fit TRBD2. The length of the CDR3 is 18 residues. CDR1 and CDR2 from the germline V gene are SGDLS and YYNGEE. Trimming at V came to 0 bases and at J to 5 bases, leaving 11 bases not matched to a gene. The CDR3: CASSVAGIGGLAGDEQYF. In DNA form, the CDR3 reads TGTGCCAGCAGCGTAGCAGGTATAGGAGGACTAGCGGGAGACGAGCAGTACTTC.

This clone showed up just once. The gene calls are TRBV15 and TRBJ1-1; D perhaps matches TRBD1 (5 bases). CDR3 length equals 15 residues. Trimming cost V 1 base and J 4 bases, with 13 bases left between them. Germline loops: CDR1 LNHNV, CDR2 YYDKDF (reference sequence). The CDR3 DNA follows: TGTGCCACCAGCAGAGCTCGCCAGGGTGTCACTGAAGCTTTCTTT. Translated, it gives CATSRARQGVTEAFF.

V is TRBV28 and J is TRBJ2-5; 10 nucleotides align to TRBD1. V lost 5 bases to trimming and J lost 5 bases; unmatched junction nucleotides: 8. CDR1 and CDR2 (germline): MDHEN, SYDVKM. The CDR3 totals 15 residues. The CDR3 nucleotides are TGTGCCAGCAGTGCGGGACAGGGGATCCTGGAGACCCAGTACTTC. Translating gives CASSAGQGILETQYF.

The rearrangement uses TRBV2 and TRBJ2-7, with TRBD1 matching over 8 bases. Looked up from germline, CDR1 is SNHLY and CDR2 is FYNNEI. With V trimmed by 5 bases and J by 3 bases, 6 bases remained unmatched. This CDR3 has 14 residues. The CDR3 sequence: CASSPGGADYEQYF. The CDR3, as DNA: TGTGCCAGCAGTCCAGGGGGCGCCGACTACGAGCAGTACTTC.

Of note for this clone: One junction end does not reproduce the germline sequence, and a read error may be involved. This sequence joins TRBV6-1 and TRBJ2-3; the D gene is possibly TRBD2 (6 bases). Germline-derived CDR1 and CDR2 are MNHNS and SASEGT. The CDR3 has 16 residues. The CDR3 reads CASTETPSGLTDTQYF. The CDR3 DNA reads TGTGCCAGCACTGAAACCCCCAGCGGGCTTACAGATACGCAGTATTTT.

This sequence joins TRBV4-2 and TRBJ2-3; D unresolved. The CDR3 is 15 residues long. Per germline, CDR1 LGHNA and CDR2 YNFKEQ. Trimming pared 4 bases from V and 0 bases from J, leaving 11 bases between. CDR3: CASSPESLSTDTQYF. DNA of the CDR3: TGTGCCAGCAGCCCGGAATCCCTTAGCACAGATACGCAGTATTTT.

CDR3 amino acids: CASRMGDSFRTDTQYF. CDR3 sequence (DNA): TGCGCCAGCAGAATGGGCGACAGCTTCAGAACAGATACGCAGTATTTT. V gene TRBV5-1 combines with J gene TRBJ2-3, with TRBD1 as a possible D gene (5 bases). The V gene lost 5 bases and the J gene lost 3 bases, with 19 bases spanning the gap. Looked up from germline, CDR1 is SGHRS and CDR2 is YFSETQ. The CDR3 sequence is 16 residues long.

This chain links TRBV27 with TRBJ2-7; 7 bases agree with TRBD2. Germline loops: CDR1 MNHEY, CDR2 SMNVEV (reference sequence). The CDR3 has 20 amino acids. With V trimmed by 4 bases and J by 3 bases, 24 bases remained unmatched. The CDR3 nucleotides are TGTGCCAGCAGTTCCCCGGGGGGAAGCTCTCTTACCTCCCGCCTCTACGAGCAGTACTTC. This translates into CASSSPGGSSLTSRLYEQYF.

This clone was counted once. Here the CDR3 DNA reads TGTGCCAGCAGTGAATGGGGAAGCGGGGGCTCCTACAATGAGCAGTTCTTC. Its protein product is CASSEWGSGGSYNEQFF. V usage is TRBV25-1 and J usage is TRBJ2-1, with 8 bases identical to TRBD2. The CDR3 has 17 amino acids. Germline loops: CDR1 MGHDK, CDR2 SYGVNS. V lost 1 base to trimming and J lost 0 bases; unmatched junction nucleotides: 5.

Details on this clone: Other DNA sequences within the sample encode an identical CDR3. This CDR3 reads CASSLRGQDNEQFF. The DNA of the CDR3 is TGCGCCAGCAGCTTACGGGGGCAGGACAATGAGCAGTTCTTC. This chain connects TRBV5-1 to TRBJ2-1; D assignment may be TRBD1 or TRBD2 (6 bases each). The CDR3 totals 14 residues. Germline CDR1 reads SGHRS; CDR2 reads YFSETQ. The V and J ends lost 2 bases and 5 bases respectively, with 11 bases between them.

Note on this clone: Other DNA sequences within the sample encode an identical CDR3. This chain connects TRBV27 to TRBJ1-5, with D perhaps matching TRBD1 (5 bases). Germline assignment: CDR1 MNHEY and CDR2 SMNVEV (reference sequence). V was trimmed by 2 bases and J by 1 base, leaving 6 bases between them. This CDR3 has 14 amino acids. This chain's CDR3 is CASSLGGSNQPQHF. The DNA of the CDR3 is TGTGCCAGCAGTTTAGGGGGAAGCAATCAGCCCCAGCATTTT.

The chain is built from TRBV27 and TRBJ2-1; 9 bases are a match to TRBD2. CDR1 and CDR2 (germline): MNHEY, SMNVEV (reference sequence). The CDR3 covers 15 residues. Trimming removed 6 bases from V and 7 bases from J; junction bases left unmatched: 10. CDR3 region: CASRSLGLAGNEQFF. CDR3 nucleotide sequence: TGTGCCAGCAGGTCGCTGGGGCTAGCGGGAAATGAGCAGTTCTTC.

The chain is built from TRBV25-1 and TRBJ2-1, with 8 bases lining up with TRBD2. This CDR3 spans 13 amino acids. Germline V gene lookup returns CDR1 MGHDK and CDR2 SYGVNS. The V segment lost 5 bases and the J segment 8 bases; nucleotides outside the gene matches: 5. This CDR3 reads CASSFPGGDEQFF. As DNA, the CDR3 is TGTGCCAGCAGTTTTCCGGGGGGGGATGAGCAGTTCTTC.

The V call is TRBV5-1, the J call TRBJ2-1; no reliable D call. Germline-derived CDR1 and CDR2 are SGHRS and YFSETQ. This CDR3 comprises 12 residues. The V and J ends lost 4 bases and 6 bases respectively, with 8 bases between them. The CDR3 sequence is CASSVVGNEQFF. Here the CDR3 DNA reads TGCGCCAGCAGCGTGGTTGGCAATGAGCAGTTCTTC.